This TCR beta chain was documented in a study of T cell responses to AZD1222 COVID-19 vaccine. The overall study: Second-dose groups at about 4 or about 12 weeks were pooled. Study-wide findings and caveats: Across spike, vaccine-associated CD4 TCRs were found, dominant at 160-218 and 743-854. Nearly half of spike-specific TCRs reportedly go after variant regions that carry no mutations. Clonal diversity was possibly underestimated, and the donors were mostly white British, with more females.

The CDR3 sequence is 11 residues long. Germline CDR1 and CDR2: WSHSY and SAAADI. Trimming took 7 bases from V and 6 from J, leaving 10 bases between them. Produced via immunoSEQ multiplex PCR; TCRdb's table is partial and in-frame only. Of roughly 120,000 clones detected, approximately 88% appear once; the ten largest clones hold roughly 4.2%. This clone was recorded once. Its antigen remains unidentified. This TCR derives from an adult in good health. V usage is TRBV10-2 and J usage is TRBJ2-7, with D unclear. This material consisted of peripheral blood, taken on day 0 of AZD1222 vaccination. The CDR3 loop reads CASNDLSEQYF. CDR3 coding DNA: TGCGCCAGCAACGACCTCTCCGAGCAGTACTTC.